This entry features one TCR beta chain sequence. Its recognized antigen is unknown. Base qualities are not recorded, but no much larger clone differs from it by a single base. Reading the germline V gene (reference sequence) gives CDR1 DFQATT and CDR2 SNEGSKA. V loses 1 base, J loses 6 bases, and the germline ends lie 12 bases apart. From the cysteine through the phenylalanine, the CDR3 covers 13 amino acids. Left in the record is the CDR3 DNA by itself, 39 bases read in frame from the first base. The instrument was an Illumina MiSeq. Clones were called with MiXCR by TCRdb after fastp trimmed the public reads at Q25, and only in-frame beta chains were retained. Each entry is one CDR3 protein sequence, shown with its most common DNA and genes. The sample includes about 10,000 distinct CDR3 sequences, with approximately 20% observed a single time. The ten largest clones add up to about 1.7% of the sample.

The data stem from a study of liver allograft versus peripheral blood T cells (dated by TCRdb to the early 2020s). Background for the entire study: The study compared the T cell receptor repertoires present in transplanted livers with the repertoires present in the peripheral blood of liver transplant recipients. Broader findings and caveats from the paper: T cell receptor repertoires inside liver allografts were reported to be different from the repertoires detected in peripheral blood.

The V and J genes are TRBV20-1 and TRBJ1-1, with the D gene not confidently named. This receptor was taken from a human patient who had a liver transplant. The graft donor may be the source of some T cells after a transplant. The encoded CDR3 is CSARAASGPEAFF. The DNA sequence follows: TGCAGTGCTAGAGCGGCCTCCGGGCCTGAAGCTTTCTTT.